Listed below are T cell receptor beta chains from one sample, sequenced in a study of blood T cells in healthy people across ages. TCRdb re-derived calls from the 5' RACE reads in MiXCR, one entry per CDR3 protein. The sample lists about 1.5 million distinct CDR3 sequences, approximately 42% occurring once. Sequenced: blood. The source is a woman aged 18-29 years in good health. CDR3s include the opening cysteine and the closing phenylalanine or tryptophan. A D gene is named only where the DNA matches it firmly. A clone size is listed for some rows: how often the clone was seen (once, few, many), or a class if it is expanded.

>-|few|TRBV4-3|TRBJ2-3
CASSPNRDPTDTQYF
TGCGCCAGCAGCCCTAACCGGGACCCCACAGATACGCAGTATTTT
>-|-|TRBV27|TRBJ1-1
CASRVLSGNTEAFF
TGTGCCAGCAGGGTTTTATCGGGGAACACTGAAGCTTTCTTT
>-|many|TRBV20-1|TRBJ1-2
CSARPDPSHGYTF
TGCAGTGCTAGACCGGACCCTTCCCATGGCTACACCTTC
>-|-|TRBV2|TRBJ2-3
CASRARDISTDTQYF
TGTGCCAGCAGGGCCCGGGACATCAGCACAGATACGCAGTATTTT
>TRBD2|-|TRBV6-2/TRBV6-3|TRBJ2-1
CASSDSTSGSKFF
TGTGCCAGCAGTGACTCGACTAGCGGGAGTAAGTTCTTC
>TRBD1|-|TRBV12-3/TRBV12-4|TRBJ1-2
CASSRTGCGYTF
TGTGCCAGCAGCCGGACAGGGTGTGGCTACACCTTC
>-|-|TRBV10-3|TRBJ2-3
CDISESSYGGTQYF
TGTGACATCAGTGAGTCGTCGTATGGGGGTACGCAGTATTTT
>-|-|TRBV20-1|TRBJ2-3
CSASGGGGRTDTQYF
TGCAGTGCTAGCGGGGGAGGGGGTAGGACAGATACGCAGTATTTT
>-|few|TRBV27|TRBJ2-3
CASSFRDHRDTQYF
TGTGCCAGCAGTTTCCGGGACCACAGGGATACGCAGTATTTT
>TRBD2|many|TRBV7-6|TRBJ2-1
CASSLTGGLYNEQFF
TGTGCCAGCAGCTTAACGGGGGGGTTATACAATGAGCAGTTCTTC
>TRBD1|-|TRBV28|TRBJ2-7
CASRGTGGVSYEQYF
TGTGCCAGCAGGGGGACAGGGGGTGTTTCCTACGAGCAGTACTTC
>TRBD1|few|TRBV29-1|TRBJ2-5
CSAGRDRVNNEQYF
TGCAGCGCTGGCAGGGACAGGGTTAACAATGAGCAGTACTTC
>-|-|TRBV6-5|TRBJ1-6
CASSYSSGLDSPFHF
TGTGCCAGCAGTTACTCTTCAGGGTTGGATTCACCCTTCCACTTT